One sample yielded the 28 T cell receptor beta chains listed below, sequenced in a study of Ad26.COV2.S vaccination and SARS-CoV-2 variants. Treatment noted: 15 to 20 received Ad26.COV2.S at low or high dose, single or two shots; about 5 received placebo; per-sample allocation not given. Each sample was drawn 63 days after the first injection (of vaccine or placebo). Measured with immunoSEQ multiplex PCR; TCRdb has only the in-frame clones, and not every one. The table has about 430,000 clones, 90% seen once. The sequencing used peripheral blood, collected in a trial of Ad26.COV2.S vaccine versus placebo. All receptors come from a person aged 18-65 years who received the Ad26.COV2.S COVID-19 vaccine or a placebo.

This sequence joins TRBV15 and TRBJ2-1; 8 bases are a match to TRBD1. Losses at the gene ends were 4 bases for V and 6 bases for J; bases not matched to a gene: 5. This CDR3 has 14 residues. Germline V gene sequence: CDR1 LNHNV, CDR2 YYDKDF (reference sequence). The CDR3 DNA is TGTGCCACCAGCAACGGACAGGGCGCCAATGAGCAGTTCTTC. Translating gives CATSNGQGANEQFF. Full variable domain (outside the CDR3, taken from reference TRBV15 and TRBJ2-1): DAMVIQNPRYQVTQFGKPVTLSCSQTLNHNVMYWYQQKSSQAPKLLFHYYDKDFNNEADTPDNFQSRRPNTSFCFLDIRSPGLGDTAMYLCATSNGQGANEQFFGPGTRLTVL.

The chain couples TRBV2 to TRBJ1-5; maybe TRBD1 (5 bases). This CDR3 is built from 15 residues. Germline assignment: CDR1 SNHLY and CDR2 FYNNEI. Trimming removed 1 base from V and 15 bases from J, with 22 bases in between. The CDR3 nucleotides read TGTGCCAGCAGTGAAGAGTGGCAGGGAGGGATCCCACGGCATTTT. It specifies CASSEEWQGGIPRHF.

The CDR3 bases are TGTGCCAGCTCACCGGGACAGGAAGGATCCGGGGAGCTGTTTTTT. Residues: CASSPGQEGSGELFF. The chain joins TRBV18 to TRBJ2-2, with TRBD1 identical over 8 bases. V shed 3 bases and J 6 bases; nucleotides not matched to a gene: 6. The CDR3 loop spans 15 amino acids. CDR1 and CDR2 (germline): KGHSH, LQKENI.

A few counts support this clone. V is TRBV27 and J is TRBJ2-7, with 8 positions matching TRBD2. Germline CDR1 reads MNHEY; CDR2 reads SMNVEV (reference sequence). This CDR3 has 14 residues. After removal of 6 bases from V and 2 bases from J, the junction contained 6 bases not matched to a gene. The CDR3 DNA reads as TGTGCCAGCAGCCCCGGGAGGGCGACCTACGAGCAGTACTTC. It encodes CASSPGRATYEQYF.

CDR3 nucleotide sequence: TGTGCCAGCAGTTACGCGGGTCAGCCCCAGCATTTT. Translating gives CASSYAGQPQHF. V gene TRBV6-5 combines with J gene TRBJ1-5; D remains ambiguous. V was trimmed by 2 bases and J by 6 bases, leaving 5 bases between them. Per germline, CDR1 MNHEY and CDR2 SVGAGI. The CDR3 sequence is 12 residues long.

The CDR3 DNA reads TGTGCCAGCAGCGTAGCTCCGGTGGCTGTTGAGCAGTTCTTC. This encodes CASSVAPVAVEQFF. This chain connects TRBV9 to TRBJ2-1; D remains unclear. The V end lost 0 bases, the J end lost 9 bases, and 13 bases lay between the germline ends. This CDR3 contains 14 residues. Germline values: CDR1 SGDLS, CDR2 YYNGEE.

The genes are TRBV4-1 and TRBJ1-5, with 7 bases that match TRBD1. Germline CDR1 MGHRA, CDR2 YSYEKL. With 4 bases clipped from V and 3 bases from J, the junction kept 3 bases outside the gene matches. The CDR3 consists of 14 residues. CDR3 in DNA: TGCGCCAGCAGCCTGGGACAGATCAATCAGCCCCAGCATTTT. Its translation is CASSLGQINQPQHF.

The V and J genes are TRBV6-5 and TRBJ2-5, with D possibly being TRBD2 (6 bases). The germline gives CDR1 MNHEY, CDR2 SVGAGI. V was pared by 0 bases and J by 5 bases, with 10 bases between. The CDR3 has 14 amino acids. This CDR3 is CASSYSRGSETQYF. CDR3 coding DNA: TGTGCCAGCAGTTACTCTCGGGGGAGTGAGACCCAGTACTTC.

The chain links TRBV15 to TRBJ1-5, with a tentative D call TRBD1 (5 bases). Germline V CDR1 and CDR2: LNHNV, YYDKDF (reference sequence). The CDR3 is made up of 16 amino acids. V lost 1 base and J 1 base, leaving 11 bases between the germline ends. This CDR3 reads CATSRGGGRSNQPQHF. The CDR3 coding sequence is TGTGCCACCAGCAGAGGGGGGGGTCGGAGCAATCAGCCCCAGCATTTT.

The CDR3 bases are TGTGCCAGCAGTCCAGGGACAGGGGGGCAGCCCCAGCATTTT. Translated, it gives CASSPGTGGQPQHF. The chain carries TRBV27 and TRBJ1-5, with 11 bases lining up with TRBD1. Germline loops: CDR1 MNHEY, CDR2 SMNVEV (reference sequence). V shed 5 bases, J shed 7 bases, and the junction held 4 bases outside the gene matches. The CDR3 is 14 residues long.

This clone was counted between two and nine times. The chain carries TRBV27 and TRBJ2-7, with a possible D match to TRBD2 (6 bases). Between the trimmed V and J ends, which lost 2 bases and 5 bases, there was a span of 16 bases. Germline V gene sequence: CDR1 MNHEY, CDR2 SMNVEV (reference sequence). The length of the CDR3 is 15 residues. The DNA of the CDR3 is TGTGCCAGCAGTTTAAAGGCGGGACTCCCCAACGAGCAGTACTTC. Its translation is CASSLKAGLPNEQYF.

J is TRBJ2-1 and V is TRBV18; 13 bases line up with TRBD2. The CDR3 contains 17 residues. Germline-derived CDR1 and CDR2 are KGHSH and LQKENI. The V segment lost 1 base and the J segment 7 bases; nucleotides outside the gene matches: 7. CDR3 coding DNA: TGTGCCAGCTCACCACTCACTAGCGGGAGGGCCGTGAATGAGCAGTTCTTC. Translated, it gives CASSPLTSGRAVNEQFF.

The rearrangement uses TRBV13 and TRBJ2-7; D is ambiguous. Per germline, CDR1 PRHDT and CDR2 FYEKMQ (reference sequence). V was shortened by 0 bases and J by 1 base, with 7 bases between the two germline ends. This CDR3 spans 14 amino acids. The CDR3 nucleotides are TGTGCCAGCAGCTTAGGTGGCGATTCCTACGAGCAGTACTTC. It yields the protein CASSLGGDSYEQYF.

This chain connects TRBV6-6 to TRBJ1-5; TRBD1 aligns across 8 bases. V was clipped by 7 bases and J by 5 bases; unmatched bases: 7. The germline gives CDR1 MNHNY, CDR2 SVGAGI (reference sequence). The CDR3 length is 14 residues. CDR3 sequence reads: CASKPGQGDQPQHF. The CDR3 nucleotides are TGTGCCAGCAAGCCCGGACAGGGCGATCAGCCCCAGCATTTT.

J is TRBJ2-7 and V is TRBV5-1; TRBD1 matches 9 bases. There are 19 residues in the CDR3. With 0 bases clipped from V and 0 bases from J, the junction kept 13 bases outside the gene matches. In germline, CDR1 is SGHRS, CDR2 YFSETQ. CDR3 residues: CASSLGVPGQGPSSYEQYF. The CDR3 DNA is TGCGCCAGCAGCTTGGGAGTCCCGGGACAGGGCCCGAGCTCCTACGAGCAGTACTTC.

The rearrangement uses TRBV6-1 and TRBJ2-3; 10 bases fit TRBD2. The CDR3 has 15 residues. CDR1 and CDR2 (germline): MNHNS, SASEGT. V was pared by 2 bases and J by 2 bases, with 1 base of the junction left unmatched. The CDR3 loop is CASSETSGITDTQYF. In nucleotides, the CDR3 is TGTGCCAGCAGTGAAACTAGCGGGATCACAGATACGCAGTATTTT.

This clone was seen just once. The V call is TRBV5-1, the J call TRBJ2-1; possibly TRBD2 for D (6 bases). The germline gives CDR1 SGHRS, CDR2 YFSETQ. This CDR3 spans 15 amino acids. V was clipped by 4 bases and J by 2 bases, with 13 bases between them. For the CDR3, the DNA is TGCGCCAGCAGCCCAGGCGGGACCACCTACAATGAGCAGTTCTTC. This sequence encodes CASSPGGTTYNEQFF.

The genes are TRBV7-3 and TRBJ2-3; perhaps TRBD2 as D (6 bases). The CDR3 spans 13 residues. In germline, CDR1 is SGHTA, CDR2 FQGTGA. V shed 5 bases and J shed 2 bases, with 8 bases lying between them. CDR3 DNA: TGTGCCAGCAGCCAGGACTACACAGATACGCAGTATTTT. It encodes CASSQDYTDTQYF.

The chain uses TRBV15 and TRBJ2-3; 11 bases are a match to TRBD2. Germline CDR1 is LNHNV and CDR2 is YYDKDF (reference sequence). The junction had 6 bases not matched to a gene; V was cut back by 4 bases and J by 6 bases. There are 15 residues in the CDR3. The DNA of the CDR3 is TGTGCCACCAGCAAGACTAGCGGGATCCGGGATACGCAGTATTTT. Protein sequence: CATSKTSGIRDTQYF.

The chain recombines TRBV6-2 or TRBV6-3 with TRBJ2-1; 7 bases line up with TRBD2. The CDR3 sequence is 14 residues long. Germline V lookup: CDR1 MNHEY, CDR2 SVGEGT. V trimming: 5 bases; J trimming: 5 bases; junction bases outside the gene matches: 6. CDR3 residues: CASSTERGHNEQFF. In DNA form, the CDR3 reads TGTGCCAGCAGTACTGAGCGGGGACACAATGAGCAGTTCTTC.

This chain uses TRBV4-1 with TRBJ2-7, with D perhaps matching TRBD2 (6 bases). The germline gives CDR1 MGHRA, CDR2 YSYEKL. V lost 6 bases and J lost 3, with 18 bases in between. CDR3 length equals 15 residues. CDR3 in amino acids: CASSPAVGSVYEQYF. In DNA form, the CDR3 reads TGCGCCAGCAGTCCAGCTGTCGGGAGTGTCTACGAGCAGTACTTC.

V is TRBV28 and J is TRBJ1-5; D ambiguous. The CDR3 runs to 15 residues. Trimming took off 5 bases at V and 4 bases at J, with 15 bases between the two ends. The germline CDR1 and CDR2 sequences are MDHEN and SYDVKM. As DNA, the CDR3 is TGTGCCAGCAGTACCGCAGGAGGAGGGAATCAGCCCCAGCATTTT. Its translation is CASSTAGGGNQPQHF. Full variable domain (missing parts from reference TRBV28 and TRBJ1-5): DVKVTQSSRYLVKRTGEKVFLECVQDMDHENMFWYRQDPGLGLRLIYFSYDVKMKEKGDIPEGYSVSREKKERFSLILESASTNQTSMYLCASSTAGGGNQPQHFGDGTRLSIL.

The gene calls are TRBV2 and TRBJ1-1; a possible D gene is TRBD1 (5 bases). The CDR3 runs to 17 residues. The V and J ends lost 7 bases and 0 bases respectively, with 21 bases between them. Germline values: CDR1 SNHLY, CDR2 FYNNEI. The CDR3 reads CASTSTGGLNMNTEAFF. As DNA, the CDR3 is TGTGCCAGCACGTCTACGGGGGGTCTGAACATGAACACTGAAGCTTTCTTT.

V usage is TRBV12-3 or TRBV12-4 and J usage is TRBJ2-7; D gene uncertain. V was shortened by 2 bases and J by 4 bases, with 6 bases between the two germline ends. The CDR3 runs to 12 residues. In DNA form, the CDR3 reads TGTGCCAGCAGTTTAATCGTGTACGAGCAGTACTTC. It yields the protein CASSLIVYEQYF.

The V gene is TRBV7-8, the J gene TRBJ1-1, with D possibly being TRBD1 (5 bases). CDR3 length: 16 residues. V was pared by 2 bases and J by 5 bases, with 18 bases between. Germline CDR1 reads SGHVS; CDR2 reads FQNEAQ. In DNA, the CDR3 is TGTGCCAGCAGCTTAAGGGGCGGCGGGATGGGGACTGAAGCTTTCTTT. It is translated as CASSLRGGGMGTEAFF.

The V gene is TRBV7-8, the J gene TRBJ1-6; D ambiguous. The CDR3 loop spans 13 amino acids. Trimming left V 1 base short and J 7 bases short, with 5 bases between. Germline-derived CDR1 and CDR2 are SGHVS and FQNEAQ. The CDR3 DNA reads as TGTGCCAGCAGCTTAGGATACAATTCACCCCTCCACTTT. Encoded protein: CASSLGYNSPLHF.

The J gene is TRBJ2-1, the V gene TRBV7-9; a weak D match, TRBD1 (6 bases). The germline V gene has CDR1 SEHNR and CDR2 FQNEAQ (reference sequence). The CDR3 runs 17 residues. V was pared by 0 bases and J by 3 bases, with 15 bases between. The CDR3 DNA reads TGTGCCAGCAGCTTAGCGAATGGGGGCACCCGCTACAATGAGCAGTTCTTC. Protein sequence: CASSLANGGTRYNEQFF.

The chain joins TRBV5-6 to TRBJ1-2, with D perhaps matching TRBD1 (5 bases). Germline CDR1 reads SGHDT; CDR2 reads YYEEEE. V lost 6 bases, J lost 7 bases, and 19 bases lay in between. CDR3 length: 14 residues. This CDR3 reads CASTLTGSGGGYTF. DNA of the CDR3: TGTGCCAGCACCCTGACCGGGAGCGGGGGTGGCTACACCTTC.